Listed here are 24 T cell receptor beta chains from one sample, sequenced in a study of regulatory T cells in long-lasting Graves disease. Construction of the TCR beta libraries employed iRepertoire HTBI primers in conjunction with Arm-PCR of CDR3 regions. Each CDR3 protein gets one entry after TCRdb re-called the multiplex PCR reads with MiXCR. The sample has fewer than 400,000 distinct CDR3 sequences, 15% to 20% seen once. Stated time point: newly diagnosed GD, antithyroid drugs for less than 3 months. The authors made the TCR library using RNA they extracted from PBMCs. This material consisted of peripheral blood mononuclear cells (PBMCs), taken at new diagnosis, from a patient treated with antithyroid drugs. These receptors all stem from a female donor with Graves disease.

This clonotype was picked up many times. The chain has TRBV15 and TRBJ1-2; 10 bases align to TRBD1. V dropped 8 bases and J dropped 5; count of bases not matched to a gene: 11. The V gene's germline CDR1 is LNHNV and CDR2 YYDKDF (reference sequence). The CDR3 totals 15 residues. The CDR3 nucleotides read TGTGCCACCGGTCCGGGACAGGGGCGTCGGTATGGCTACACCTTC. Amino acid sequence: CATGPGQGRRYGYTF. The full variable domain, its missing parts supplied by reference TRBV15 and TRBJ1-2, is DAMVIQNPRYQVTQFGKPVTLSCSQTLNHNVMYWYQQKSSQAPKLLFHYYDKDFNNEADTPDNFQSRRPNTSFCFLDIRSPGLGDTAMYLCATGPGQGRRYGYTFGSGTRLTVV.

This sequence joins TRBV7-9 and TRBJ2-2; 8 bases are shared with TRBD2. Unmatched junction bases numbered 10, after V lost 5 bases and J lost 2 bases. Germline V gene lookup returns CDR1 SEHNR and CDR2 FQNEAQ (reference sequence). This CDR3 spans 17 amino acids. CDR3 residues: CASSPAQRENNTGELFF. In nucleotides, the CDR3 is TGTGCCAGCAGCCCAGCCCAGCGGGAGAACAACACCGGGGAGCTGTTTTTT.

This clonotype was counted many times. The chain recombines TRBV20-1 with TRBJ2-1, with TRBD2 identical over 11 bases. CDR1 is DFQATT, CDR2 SNEGSKA, per germline (reference sequence). With V trimmed by 2 bases and J by 9 bases, 12 bases remained unmatched. There are 16 residues in the CDR3. Written as DNA, the CDR3 is TGCAGTGCTAGATTGGTAGCGGGAGGGCCTAGCGGTGAGCAGTTCTTC. It encodes CSARLVAGGPSGEQFF.

This clonotype was counted ten times or more. The chain has TRBV28 and TRBJ2-7, with D possibly TRBD1 on 6 matching bases. CDR1 is MDHEN and CDR2 is SYDVKM in the germline V gene. The CDR3 consists of 14 residues. V was cut by 6 bases and J by 3 bases, with 15 bases left in between. The CDR3 DNA is TGTGCCAGCAGCCATGCCGGACAGCTCTACGAGCAGTACTTC. Amino acid sequence: CASSHAGQLYEQYF.

The J gene is TRBJ2-1, the V gene TRBV3-1; D is unresolved. V shed 0 bases and J shed 1 base, with 13 bases lying between them. CDR3 size: 17 residues. Germline assignment: CDR1 LGHDT and CDR2 YNNKEL (reference sequence). In DNA, the CDR3 is TGTGCCAGCAGCCAAGATCAGGCCGGGCCGTCCTACAATGAGCAGTTCTTC. Translation gives CASSQDQAGPSYNEQFF.

This clonotype was found a few times. This chain links TRBV11-3 with TRBJ2-3; D gene uncertain. The V gene's germline CDR1 is SGHNT and CDR2 YENEEA. V was clipped by 5 bases and J by 5 bases, with 11 bases between them. The CDR3 runs 13 residues. The CDR3 region is CASSLGPRDTQYF. The CDR3, as DNA: TGTGCCAGCAGCCTCGGACCCAGAGATACGCAGTATTTT.

V gene TRBV4-1 combines with J gene TRBJ2-1, with TRBD2 matching 9 bases. From germline, CDR1 is MGHRA and CDR2 YSYEKL. This CDR3 has 16 residues. V gave up 1 base and J gave up 6 bases; unmatched junction bases: 7. CDR3: CASSQARLAVANEQFF. CDR3 nucleotides: TGCGCCAGCAGCCAAGCTAGACTAGCGGTGGCCAATGAGCAGTTCTTC.

This clonotype showed up many times. CDR3 region: CASTVYRELNYGYTF. CDR3 bases: TGTGCCAGCACCGTTTACAGGGAACTTAACTATGGCTACACCTTC. The chain uses TRBV12-3 or TRBV12-4 and TRBJ1-2, with a weak D call TRBD1 (6 bases). With 7 bases removed from V and 1 base from J, the gap between germline ends came to 16 bases. This CDR3 region has 15 residues.

As to this clonotype: A single base separates this from a much larger clone, so it may be a read error. The gene calls are TRBV12-3 or TRBV12-4 and TRBJ2-1, with unresolved D. Between the trimmed V and J ends, which lost 4 bases and 4 bases, there was a span of 17 bases. The CDR3 is made up of 16 amino acids. DNA of the CDR3: TGTGCCAGCAGTTCGCTCCCGGGTCTGGGGTACAATGAGCAGTTCTTC. Translating gives CASSSLPGLGYNEQFF.

The J gene is TRBJ1-1, the V gene TRBV11-3; TRBD1 is a possible D gene (6 bases). There are 13 residues in the CDR3. CDR1 and CDR2 from the germline V gene are SGHNT and YENEEA. V was pared by 5 bases and J by 7 bases, with 14 bases between. The CDR3 sequence: CASSADSHNEAFF. Written as DNA, the CDR3 is TGTGCCAGCAGCGCGGACAGCCACAATGAAGCTTTCTTT.

This clonotype occurred many times. The chain employs TRBV24-1 and TRBJ2-3; D may be TRBD2 (5 bases). The V gene lost 5 bases and the J gene lost 0 bases, with 11 bases spanning the gap. Germline loops: CDR1 KGHDR, CDR2 SFDVKD. The length of the CDR3 is 15 residues. CDR3 sequence reads: CATSAWTESTDTQYF. The CDR3 DNA sequence: TGTGCCACCAGTGCCTGGACTGAGAGCACAGATACGCAGTATTTT.

This chain uses TRBV20-1 with TRBJ1-1; D gene ambiguous. CDR3 length equals 11 residues. Germline-derived CDR1 and CDR2 are DFQATT and SNEGSKA (reference sequence). The DNA for the CDR3 is TGCAGCGACCGTGTCCGCACTGAAGCTTTCTTT. Amino acids: CSDRVRTEAFF.

Many counts were recorded for this clonotype. The chain recombines TRBV2 with TRBJ1-5; 9 bases line up with TRBD1. The CDR3 spans 15 residues. The V gene's germline CDR1 is SNHLY and CDR2 FYNNEI. Trimming at V came to 6 bases and at J to 2 bases, leaving 5 bases not matched to a gene. As DNA, the CDR3 is TGTGCCAGCAGGGTGCGGACAGGGGGCAATCAGCCCCAGCATTTT. Protein sequence: CASRVRTGGNQPQHF.

This clonotype was found a few times. The V call is TRBV5-1, the J call TRBJ2-6, with 7 bases that match TRBD1. The CDR3 extends over 18 amino acids. The V gene end was trimmed by 0 bases and the J gene end by 4 bases; junction bases not matched to a gene: 10. Germline V gene data show CDR1 as SGHRS and CDR2 as YFSETQ. In DNA form, the CDR3 reads TGCGCCAGCAGCTTGGGACAGGGCGTGCTTTCCGGGGCCAACGTCCTGACTTTC. This gives the protein CASSLGQGVLSGANVLTF.

This clonotype showed up many times. The chain links TRBV3-1 to TRBJ2-3, with 9 bases fitting TRBD2. From germline, CDR1 is LGHDT and CDR2 YNNKEL (reference sequence). The CDR3 is 17 amino acids. V dropped 0 bases and J dropped 2; count of bases not matched to a gene: 6. This CDR3 reads CASSQDTSGHTTDTQYF. In DNA form, the CDR3 reads TGTGCCAGCAGCCAAGATACTAGCGGGCACACCACAGATACGCAGTATTTT.

This clonotype was counted at least ten times. The chain joins TRBV5-1 to TRBJ1-1; D gene uncertain. V was clipped by 3 bases and J by 0 bases, with 6 bases between them. The CDR3 totals 13 residues. Germline assignment: CDR1 SGHRS and CDR2 YFSETQ. Here the CDR3 DNA reads TGCGCCAGCAGCTCCAGCTTGAACACTGAAGCTTTCTTT. It codes for CASSSSLNTEAFF.

About this clonotype itself: A read error may explain this, as a much larger clone is one base away. A read error is likely, as this CDR3 ends without the conserved phenylalanine or tryptophan. J is TRBJ1-1 and V is TRBV12-3 or TRBV12-4, with D uncertain. The CDR3 covers 12 residues. V was shortened by 5 bases and J by 8 bases, with 12 bases between the two germline ends. The CDR3 reads CASSPPGTEAFL. The CDR3 nucleotides are TGTGCCAGCAGTCCGCCCGGTACAGAAGCTTTCCTT.

This clonotype was counted many times. The chain links TRBV12-3 or TRBV12-4 to TRBJ1-6; weak D call: TRBD1 (5 bases). This CDR3 has 13 amino acids. V dropped 7 bases and J dropped 8 bases, with 12 bases sitting between them. CDR3 in amino acids: CASMGQGDSPLHF. Written as DNA, the CDR3 is TGTGCCAGCATGGGGCAGGGTGATTCACCCCTCCACTTT.

The chain joins TRBV2 to TRBJ1-5, with 7 bases matching TRBD1. There are 14 residues in the CDR3. J lost 7 bases, V lost 4 bases, and 7 bases had no gene match. Germline V gene data show CDR1 as SNHLY and CDR2 as FYNNEI. The CDR3 DNA reads TGTGCCAGCAGTGCCGGCGGACAGGCCCAGCCCCAGCATTTT. Residues: CASSAGGQAQPQHF.

This clonotype was picked up many times. V and J are TRBV7-8 and TRBJ1-5, with a possible D match to TRBD1 (6 bases). Trimming shortened V by 5 bases and J by 2 bases, and 16 bases separated the two germline ends. Per the germline V gene, CDR1 is SGHVS and CDR2 is FQNEAQ. This CDR3 is built from 16 residues. The CDR3 DNA is TGTGCCAGCAGCAATACAGGGAATCTTGGCAATCAGCCCCAGCATTTT. Its translation: CASSNTGNLGNQPQHF. Using reference TRBV7-8 and TRBJ1-5 for the parts outside the CDR3, the full variable domain is GAGVSQSPRYKVAKRGQDVALRCDPISGHVSLFWYQQALGQGPEFLTYFQNEAQLDKSGLPSDRFFAERPEGSVSTLKIQRTQQEDSAVYLCASSNTGNLGNQPQHFGDGTRLSIL.

This clonotype has a single count. Possible read error: a much larger clone is one base away. This rearrangement joins TRBV28 to TRBJ1-1, with unresolved D. Germline V gene sequence: CDR1 MDHEN, CDR2 SYDVKM. V was cut by 3 bases and J by 1 base, with 12 bases left in between. The CDR3 length is 15 residues. Here the CDR3 DNA reads TGTGCCAGCAGTTTGTCAGTATGGGAGAACACTGAAGCTTTCTTT. Encoded protein: CASSLSVWENTEAFF.

Comments on this clonotype: Given a much more abundant clone one base away, this may be a read error. The chain has TRBV6-1 and TRBJ1-2; D gene ambiguous. Germline V gene data show CDR1 as MNHNS and CDR2 as SASEGT. Trimming took off 5 bases at V and 0 bases at J, with 19 bases between the two ends. The CDR3 has 17 amino acids. This chain's CDR3 is CASSLQLHPPTNYGYTF. The CDR3 coding sequence is TGTGCCAGCAGTCTCCAGTTACACCCACCCACTAACTATGGCTACACCTTC.

This clonotype was detected ten times or more. The gene calls are TRBV28 and TRBJ2-1, with TRBD2 matching over 9 bases. Trimming at V came to 4 bases and at J to 5 bases, leaving 6 bases not matched to a gene. Per the germline V gene, CDR1 is MDHEN and CDR2 is SYDVKM. The CDR3 runs to 15 residues. The CDR3, as DNA: TGTGCCAGCAGTTCTCTAGCGGGGCTAGACAATGAGCAGTTCTTC. It translates to CASSSLAGLDNEQFF.

This clonotype was recorded many times. The chain couples TRBV28 to TRBJ1-3; D is unclear. The CDR3 runs 13 residues. CDR1 is MDHEN and CDR2 is SYDVKM in the germline V gene. V shed 6 bases and J shed 0 bases, with 6 bases lying between them. The DNA of the CDR3 is TGTGCCAGCAGACAGAGCTCTGGAAACACCATATATTTT. Translation: CASRQSSGNTIYF. Full variable domain (remainder filled in from reference TRBV28 and TRBJ1-3): DVKVTQSSRYLVKRTGEKVFLECVQDMDHENMFWYRQDPGLGLRLIYFSYDVKMKEKGDIPEGYSVSREKKERFSLILESASTNQTSMYLCASRQSSGNTIYFGEGSWLTVV.